This TCR beta chain was captured in a study of OX40 agonist ivuxolimab in advanced cancers. Sequencing was performed with immunoSEQ multiplex PCR; in TCRdb, only in-frame clones are kept and a portion is missing. The profile covers under 95,000 clones, with over 85% appearing a single time and 5.5% to 7% taken by the ten largest. The germline V gene has CDR1 SGHAT and CDR2 FQNNGV. CDR3 length: 13 amino acids. The chain recombines TRBV11-2 with TRBJ1-4, with a weak D call TRBD1 (5 bases). Here the sequenced sample was CD4+ or CD8+ T cells sorted from blood, taken in a trial of the OX40 agonist ivuxolimab. This sequence originates from an adult with an advanced solid tumor such as melanoma, head and neck, liver or kidney cancer. The DNA for the CDR3 is TGTGCTAGCCACGGGGGAGGAAATGAAAAACTGTTTTTT. It codes for CASHGGGNEKLFF.